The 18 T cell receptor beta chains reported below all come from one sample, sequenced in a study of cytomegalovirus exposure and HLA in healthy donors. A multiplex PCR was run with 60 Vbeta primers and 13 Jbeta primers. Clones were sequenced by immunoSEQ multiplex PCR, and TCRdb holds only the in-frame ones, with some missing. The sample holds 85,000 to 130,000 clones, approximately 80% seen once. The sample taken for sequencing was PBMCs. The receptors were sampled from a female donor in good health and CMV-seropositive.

The CDR3 reads CASSPSWGWNTEAFF. The DNA for the CDR3 is TGCGCCAGCAGCCCGAGCTGGGGCTGGAACACTGAAGCTTTCTTT. This chain connects TRBV4-3 to TRBJ1-1; weak D call: TRBD1 (5 bases). In germline, CDR1 is LGHNA, CDR2 YSLEER. V dropped 4 bases and J dropped 1 base, with 13 bases sitting between them. The CDR3 length is 15 residues.

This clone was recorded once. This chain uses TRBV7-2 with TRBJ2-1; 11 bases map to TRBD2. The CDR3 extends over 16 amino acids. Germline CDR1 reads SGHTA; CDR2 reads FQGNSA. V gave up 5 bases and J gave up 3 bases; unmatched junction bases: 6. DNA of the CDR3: TGTGCCAGCAGCCCCCAAGGGACTAGCGGCTACAATGAGCAGTTCTTC. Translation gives CASSPQGTSGYNEQFF.

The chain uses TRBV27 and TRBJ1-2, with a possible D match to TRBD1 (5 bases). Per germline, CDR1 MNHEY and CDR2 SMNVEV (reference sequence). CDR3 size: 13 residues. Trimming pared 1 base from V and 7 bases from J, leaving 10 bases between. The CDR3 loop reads CASSLFQGGGYTF. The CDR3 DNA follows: TGTGCCAGCAGTTTATTCCAGGGTGGTGGCTACACCTTC.

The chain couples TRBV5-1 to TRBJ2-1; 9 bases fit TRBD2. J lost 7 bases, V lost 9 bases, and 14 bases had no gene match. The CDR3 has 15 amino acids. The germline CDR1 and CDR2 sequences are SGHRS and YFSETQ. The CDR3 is CATARVAGAKNEQFF. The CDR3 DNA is TGCGCCACCGCTCGGGTAGCGGGAGCGAAGAATGAGCAGTTCTTC.

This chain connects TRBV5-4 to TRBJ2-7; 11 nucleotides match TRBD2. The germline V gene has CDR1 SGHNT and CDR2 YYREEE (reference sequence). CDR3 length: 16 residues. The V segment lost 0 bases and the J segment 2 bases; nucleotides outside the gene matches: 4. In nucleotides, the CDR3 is TGTGCCAGCAGCTTGGAACTAGCGGGGGCCACCTACGAGCAGTACTTC. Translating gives CASSLELAGATYEQYF.

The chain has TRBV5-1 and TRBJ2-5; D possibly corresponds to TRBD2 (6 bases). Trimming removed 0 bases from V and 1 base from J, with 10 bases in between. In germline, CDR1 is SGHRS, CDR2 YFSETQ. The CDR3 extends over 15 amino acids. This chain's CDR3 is CASSLGGAPQETQYF. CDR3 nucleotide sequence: TGCGCCAGCAGCTTGGGCGGGGCACCCCAAGAGACCCAGTACTTC.

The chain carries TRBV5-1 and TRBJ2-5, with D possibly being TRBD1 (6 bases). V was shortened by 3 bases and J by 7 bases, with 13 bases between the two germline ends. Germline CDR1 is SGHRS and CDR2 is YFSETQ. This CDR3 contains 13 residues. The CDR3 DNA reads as TGCGCCAGCAGCTACGACCCGACAGGGACCCAGTACTTC. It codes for CASSYDPTGTQYF.

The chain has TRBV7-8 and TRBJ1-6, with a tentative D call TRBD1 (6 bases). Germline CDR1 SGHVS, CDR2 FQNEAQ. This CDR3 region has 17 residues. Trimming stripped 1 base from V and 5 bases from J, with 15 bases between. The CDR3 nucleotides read TGTGCCAGCAGCTTAGGGACAGCCTTCGGGGATAATTCACCCCTCCACTTT. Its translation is CASSLGTAFGDNSPLHF. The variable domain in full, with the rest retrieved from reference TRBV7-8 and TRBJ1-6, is GAGVSQSPRYKVAKRGQDVALRCDPISGHVSLFWYQQALGQGPEFLTYFQNEAQLDKSGLPSDRFFAERPEGSVSTLKIQRTQQEDSAVYLCASSLGTAFGDNSPLHFGNGTRLTVT.

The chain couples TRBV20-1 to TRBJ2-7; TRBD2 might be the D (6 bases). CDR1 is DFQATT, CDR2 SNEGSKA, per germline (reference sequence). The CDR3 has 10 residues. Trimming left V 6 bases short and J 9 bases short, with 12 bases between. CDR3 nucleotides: TGCAGTGCCACTGGGACTTGGCAGTACTTC. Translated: CSATGTWQYF.

CDR3 sequence (DNA): TGTGCCAGCGAGCGGGAGGGGAGGACAGATACGCAGTATTTT. Protein product: CASEREGRTDTQYF. The rearrangement links TRBV6-6 to TRBJ2-3; TRBD2 matches at 10 bases. CDR3 length equals 14 residues. The germline CDR1 and CDR2 sequences are MNHNY and SVGAGI (reference sequence). V gave up 8 bases and J gave up 3 bases; unmatched junction bases: 5.

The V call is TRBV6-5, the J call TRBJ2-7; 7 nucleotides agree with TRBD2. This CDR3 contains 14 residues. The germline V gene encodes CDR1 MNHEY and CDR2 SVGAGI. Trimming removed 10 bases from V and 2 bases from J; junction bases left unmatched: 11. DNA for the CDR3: TGTGCCATCGAACGGGGGACTACCCCCTACGAGCAGTACTTC. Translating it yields CAIERGTTPYEQYF.

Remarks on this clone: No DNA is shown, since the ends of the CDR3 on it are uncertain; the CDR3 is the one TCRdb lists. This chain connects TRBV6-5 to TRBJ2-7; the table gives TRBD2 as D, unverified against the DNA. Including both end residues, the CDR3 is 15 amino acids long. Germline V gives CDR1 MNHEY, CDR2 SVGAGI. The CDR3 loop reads CASSYTGTGLSGQYF.

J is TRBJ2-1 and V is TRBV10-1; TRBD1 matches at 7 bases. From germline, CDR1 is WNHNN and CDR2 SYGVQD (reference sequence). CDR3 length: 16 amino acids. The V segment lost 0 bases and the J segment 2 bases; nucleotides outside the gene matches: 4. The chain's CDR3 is CASSESTGWTYNEQFF. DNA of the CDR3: TGCGCCAGCAGTGAGTCGACAGGGTGGACCTACAATGAGCAGTTCTTC.

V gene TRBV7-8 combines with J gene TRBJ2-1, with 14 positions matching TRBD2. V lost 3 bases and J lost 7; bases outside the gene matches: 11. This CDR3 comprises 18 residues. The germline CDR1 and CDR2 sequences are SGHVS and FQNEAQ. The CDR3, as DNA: TGTGCCAGCAGCTTCAAACCCGGGACTAGCGGGAGCGGGAATGAGCAGTTCTTC. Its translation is CASSFKPGTSGSGNEQFF.

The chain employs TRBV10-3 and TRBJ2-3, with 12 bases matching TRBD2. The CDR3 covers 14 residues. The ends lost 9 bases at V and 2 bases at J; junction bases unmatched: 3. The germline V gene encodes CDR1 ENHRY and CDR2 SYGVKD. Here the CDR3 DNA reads TGTGCCATTGGGACTAGCGGGCCCACAGATACGCAGTATTTT. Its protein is CAIGTSGPTDTQYF.

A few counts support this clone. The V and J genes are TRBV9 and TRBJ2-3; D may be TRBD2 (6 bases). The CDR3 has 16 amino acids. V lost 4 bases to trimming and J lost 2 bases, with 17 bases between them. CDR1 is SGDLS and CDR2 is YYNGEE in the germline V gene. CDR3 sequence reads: CASSPQRAGNTDTQYF. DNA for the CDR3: TGTGCCAGCAGCCCACAGAGGGCGGGGAACACAGATACGCAGTATTTT.

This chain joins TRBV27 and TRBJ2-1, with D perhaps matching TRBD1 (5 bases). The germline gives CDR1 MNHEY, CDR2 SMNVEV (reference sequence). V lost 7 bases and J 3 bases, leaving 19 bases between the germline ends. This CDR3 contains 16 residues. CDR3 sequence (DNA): TGTGCCAGCATTGGGTCTCCGTCAGGGCTCTACAATGAGCAGTTCTTC. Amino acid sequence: CASIGSPSGLYNEQFF.

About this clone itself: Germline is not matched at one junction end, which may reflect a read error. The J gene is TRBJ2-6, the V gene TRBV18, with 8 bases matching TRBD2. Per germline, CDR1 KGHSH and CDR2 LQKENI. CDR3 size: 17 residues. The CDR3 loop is CASSTGRVSSGANGLTF. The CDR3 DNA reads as TGTGCCAGCTCCACCGGGAGGGTCAGCTCTGGGGCCAACGGCCTGACTTTC.